This is a list of T cell receptor beta chains from one sample in a study of T cells after somatic rescue of genetic block. Profiled with immunoSEQ multiplex PCR; TCRdb holds only in-frame clones, not every one. The data hold about 88,000 clones, with approximately 90% observed a single time. The sample was peripheral blood mononuclear cells (PBMCs). Source of these receptors: a young woman. CDR3s include the opening cysteine and the closing phenylalanine or tryptophan. The order of the fields is J gene, clone size, V gene, D gene, CDR3 DNA, CDR3 protein. The D gene is left open where the match is weak. Some rows have no size entry. The others give once, few or many, or a class for an expanded clone.

>TRBJ2-3|-|TRBV18|-
TGTGCCAGCTCACCCCGTTGGGTGCAGTATTTT
CASSPRWVQYF
>TRBJ2-5|-|TRBV5-1|-
TGCGCCAGCAGCCACTTCGAGGGCAGGCAAGAGACCCAGTACTTC
CASSHFEGRQETQYF
>TRBJ1-1|-|TRBV28|-
TGTGCCAGCAGTCCCCCGGGGGTAGACACTGAAGCTTTCTTT
CASSPPGVDTEAFF
>TRBJ2-4|-|TRBV29-1|-
TGCAGCGTAGCAAGAGAAAACATTCAGTACTTC
CSVARENIQYF
>TRBJ1-1|-|TRBV11-2|-
TGTGCCAGCAGCCCTACTCGGCGGGGGGCTACGAATGAAGCTTTCTTT
CASSPTRRGATNEAFF
>TRBJ2-1|-|TRBV11-3|TRBD2
TGTGCCAGCAGCCCAGATTTAGCGGGAGATGAGCAGTTCTTC
CASSPDLAGDEQFF
>TRBJ2-3|-|TRBV7-3|-
TGTGCCAGCAGCTTAAGGGAGGCAGATACGCAGTATTTT
CASSLREADTQYF
>TRBJ2-6|-|TRBV10-3|-
TGTGCCATCAGTGAGTCTGCCCGCTCTGGGGCCAACGTCCTGACTTTC
CAISESARSGANVLTF
>TRBJ2-3|-|TRBV2|TRBD2
TGTGCCAGCATGGGACTAGCGTCGACAGATACGCAGTATTTT
CASMGLASTDTQYF
>TRBJ1-5|-|TRBV28|-
TGTGCCAGCAGGGAAGGGGTTGTTAGCAATCAGCCCCAGCATTTT
CASREGVVSNQPQHF
>TRBJ1-2|-|TRBV28|TRBD1
TGTGCCAGCAGTTTTATCGGGACAGCTAACTATGGCTACACCTTC
CASSFIGTANYGYTF
>TRBJ1-2|-|TRBV11-2|-
TGTGCCAGCAGCTTAGGGGGCGGCTACACCTTC
CASSLGGGYTF
>TRBJ2-2|-|TRBV2|TRBD1
TGTGCCAGCAGGCCCGGGACAGGGATAACCGGGGAGCTGTTTTTT
CASRPGTGITGELFF
>TRBJ2-5|-|TRBV27|-
TGTGCCAGCAGTTTACCAGGGTCCGGAGAGACCCAGTACTTC
CASSLPGSGETQYF
>TRBJ2-3|-|TRBV11-2|TRBD2
TGTGCCAGCAGCGTAGCTATCGGGAGGGCCCCCCCAGATACGCAGTATTTT
CASSVAIGRAPPDTQYF
>TRBJ1-5|-|TRBV27|TRBD1
TGTGCCAGCAGTTTGTTACCCGGGACAGGGTACCAGCCCCAGCATTTT
CASSLLPGTGYQPQHF
>TRBJ2-5|-|TRBV28|-
TGTGCCAGCAGCATTACCCGGGCGCTGGAGACCCAGTACTTC
CASSITRALETQYF
>TRBJ2-3|-|TRBV27|-
TGTGCCAGCACCCAAAGCGGTAGCACAGATACGCAGTATTTT
CASTQSGSTDTQYF
>TRBJ1-5|-|TRBV15|-
TGTGCCACCAGCAGTATTCGAGGGGCCCGCAATCAGCCCCAGCATTTT
CATSSIRGARNQPQHF
>TRBJ2-5|-|TRBV11-2|TRBD2
TGTGCCAGCAGCTTAATGCTAGCGGGAATTCAGGGGGAGACCCAGTACTTC
CASSLMLAGIQGETQYF
>TRBJ2-7|-|TRBV28|TRBD2
TGTGCCAGCAGTTTTCGGCTAGCGGGGTCATGGGAGCAGTACTTC
CASSFRLAGSWEQYF
>TRBJ1-3|once|TRBV9|-
TGTGCCAGCAGCGTTGGGTTAGACTCTGGAAACACCATATATTTT
CASSVGLDSGNTIYF
>TRBJ1-5|-|TRBV2|TRBD1
TGTGCCAGCAGTGACCAGGGGGGTACGTTCCATCAGCCCCAGCATTTT
CASSDQGGTFHQPQHF
>TRBJ1-3|-|TRBV6-5|-
TGTGCCAGCAGTTATGGGGGTTTGGAGTCTGGAAACACCATATATTTT
CASSYGGLESGNTIYF
>TRBJ1-5|-|TRBV7-8|TRBD1
TGTGCCAGCCACGACAGGGATAGCAATCAGCCCCAGCATTTT
CASHDRDSNQPQHF
>TRBJ1-5|-|TRBV15|-
TGTGCCACCAGCAGAGATGGCTACGAGGATCAGCCCCAGCATTTT
CATSRDGYEDQPQHF
>TRBJ1-1|-|TRBV19|-
TGTGCCAGTAGTATTGTGGGTTCTGCTTTCTTT
CASSIVGSAFF
>TRBJ2-2|-|TRBV9|-
TGTGCCAGCAGCCACCCCCGGGGCTCGGACGGGGAGCTGTTTTTT
CASSHPRGSDGELFF
>TRBJ2-7|-|TRBV7-8|TRBD2
TGTGCCAGCAGCTCCAGCGGGGGGTTCCCCAACTACGAGCAGTACTTC
CASSSSGGFPNYEQYF
>TRBJ2-1|-|TRBV6-6|-
TGTGCCAGCAGTTATGCCCCTCGAGTACGGGAGCAGTTCTTC
CASSYAPRVREQFF
>TRBJ2-3|few|TRBV30|-
TGTGCCTGGAGTGTTCCGGACAGTTCCACAGATACGCAGTATTTT
CAWSVPDSSTDTQYF